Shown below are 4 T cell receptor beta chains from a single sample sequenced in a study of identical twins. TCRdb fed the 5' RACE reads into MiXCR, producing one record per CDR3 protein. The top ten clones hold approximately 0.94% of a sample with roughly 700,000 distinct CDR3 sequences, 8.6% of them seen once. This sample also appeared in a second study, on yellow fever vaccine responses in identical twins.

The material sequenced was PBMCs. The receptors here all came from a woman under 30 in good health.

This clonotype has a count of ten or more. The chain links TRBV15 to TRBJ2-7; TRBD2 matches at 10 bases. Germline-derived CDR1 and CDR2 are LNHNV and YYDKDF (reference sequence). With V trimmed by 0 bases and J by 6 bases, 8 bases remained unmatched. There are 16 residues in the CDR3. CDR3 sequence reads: CATSRDRASGSTEQYF. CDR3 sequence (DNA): TGTGCCACCAGCAGAGATCGGGCTAGCGGGAGTACCGAGCAGTACTTC.

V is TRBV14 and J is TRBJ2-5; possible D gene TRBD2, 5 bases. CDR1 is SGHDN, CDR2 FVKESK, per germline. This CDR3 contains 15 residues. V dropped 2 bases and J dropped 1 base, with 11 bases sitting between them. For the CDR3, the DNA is TGTGCCAGCAGCCAATCGGACTGGATCCAAGAGACCCAGTACTTC. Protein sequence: CASSQSDWIQETQYF.

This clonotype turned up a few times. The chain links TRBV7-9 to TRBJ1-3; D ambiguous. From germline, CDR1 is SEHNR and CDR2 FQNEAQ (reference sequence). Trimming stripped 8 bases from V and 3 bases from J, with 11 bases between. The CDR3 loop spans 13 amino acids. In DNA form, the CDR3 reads TGTGCCAGCGAGCCACGGGTTGGAAACACCATATATTTT. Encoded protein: CASEPRVGNTIYF.

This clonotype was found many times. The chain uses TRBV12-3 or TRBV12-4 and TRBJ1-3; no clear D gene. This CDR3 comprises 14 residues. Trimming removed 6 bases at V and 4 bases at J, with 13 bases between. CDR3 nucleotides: TGTGCCAGCAGCCCTGCTCCGGCGGGAAACACCATATATTTT. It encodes CASSPAPAGNTIYF.